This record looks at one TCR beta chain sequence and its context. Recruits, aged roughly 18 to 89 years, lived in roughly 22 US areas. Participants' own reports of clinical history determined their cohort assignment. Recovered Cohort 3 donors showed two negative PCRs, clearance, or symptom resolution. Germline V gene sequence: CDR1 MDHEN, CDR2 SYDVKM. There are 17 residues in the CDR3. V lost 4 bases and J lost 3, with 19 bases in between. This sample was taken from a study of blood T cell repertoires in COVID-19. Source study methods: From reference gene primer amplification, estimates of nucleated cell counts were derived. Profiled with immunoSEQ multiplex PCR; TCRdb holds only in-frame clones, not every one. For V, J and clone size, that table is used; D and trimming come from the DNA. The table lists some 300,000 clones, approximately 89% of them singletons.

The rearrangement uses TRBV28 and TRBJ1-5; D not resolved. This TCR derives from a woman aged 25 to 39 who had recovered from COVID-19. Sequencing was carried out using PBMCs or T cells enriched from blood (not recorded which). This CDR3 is CASSSLRLSSPNQPQHF. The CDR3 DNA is TGTGCCAGCAGTTCCCTTCGACTATCCAGTCCCAATCAGCCCCAGCATTTT.